The clone carrying this TCR beta chain has only one observation. This record belongs to a study of blood T cell repertoires in COVID-19. Study-level background: From the United States, Italy and Spain came samples of acute and convalescent COVID-19. Sources were T cells, B-cell-depleted T cells, or PBMCs; the material itself was cDNA or gDNA.

Repertoires were generated with immunoSEQ multiplex PCR, while TCRdb's copy carries only in-frame clones and drops some. This table holds over 300,000 clones, 85% found once. CDR3 length: 17 residues. Trimming took 2 bases from V and 2 from J; bases not matched to a gene: 11. CDR1 MNHEY and CDR2 SVGEGT come from the germline V gene. Sequencing was performed on peripheral blood. This receptor was obtained from a human donor in a cohort sampled during active COVID-19. V usage is TRBV6-2 or TRBV6-3 and J usage is TRBJ1-2; 7 nucleotides match TRBD1. The DNA for the CDR3 is TGTGCCAGCAGTTACCCACCGACAGGGTTTGTCAACTATGGCTACACCTTC. Its protein is CASSYPPTGFVNYGYTF.